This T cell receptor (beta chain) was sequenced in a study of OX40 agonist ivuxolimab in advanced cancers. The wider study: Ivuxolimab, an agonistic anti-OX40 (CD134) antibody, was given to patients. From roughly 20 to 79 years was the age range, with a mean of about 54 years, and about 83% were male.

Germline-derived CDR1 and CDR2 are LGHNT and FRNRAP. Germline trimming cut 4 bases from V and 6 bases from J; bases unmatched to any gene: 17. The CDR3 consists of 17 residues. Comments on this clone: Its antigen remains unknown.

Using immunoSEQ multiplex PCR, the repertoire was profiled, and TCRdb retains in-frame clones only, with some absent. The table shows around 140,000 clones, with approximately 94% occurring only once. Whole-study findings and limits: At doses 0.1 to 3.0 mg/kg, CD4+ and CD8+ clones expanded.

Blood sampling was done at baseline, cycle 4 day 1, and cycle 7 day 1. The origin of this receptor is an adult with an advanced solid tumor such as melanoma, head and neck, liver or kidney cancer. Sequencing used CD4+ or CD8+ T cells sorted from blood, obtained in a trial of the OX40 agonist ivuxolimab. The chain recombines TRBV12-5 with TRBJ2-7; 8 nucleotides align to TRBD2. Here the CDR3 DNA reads TGTGCTAGTGGTTCAGGGGCGTTGGGGCGGGGGGTTTCCGAGCAGTACTTC. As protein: CASGSGALGRGVSEQYF.